The rows below give T cell receptor beta chains drawn from one sample of a study of cytomegalovirus exposure and HLA in healthy donors. Profiling relied on immunoSEQ multiplex PCR, and the TCRdb table lists in-frame clones only, not all of them. The sample consists of around 200,000 clones, 60% to 80% of them appearing once. The specimen sequenced was PBMCs. The source of these receptors is a man younger than 35 in good health and CMV-seronegative. The CDR3 runs from the conserved cysteine through the conserved F or W. The D gene is left open where the match is weak. Size is stated for part of the rows, as once, few or many counts, or as a class when the clone is expanded.

clone size | J gene | V gene | D gene | CDR3 protein | CDR3 DNA
. | TRBJ2-7 | TRBV7-8 | TRBD2 | CASTYGTSETYEQYF | TGTGCCAGCACCTACGGGACTAGCGAAACCTACGAGCAGTACTTC
once | TRBJ1-1 | TRBV30 | . | CAWKTRNMNTEAFF | TGTGCCTGGAAAACCAGAAACATGAACACTGAAGCTTTCTTT
. | TRBJ2-2 | TRBV7-8 | TRBD1 | CASSLGDSAGVGELFF | TGTGCCAGCAGCTTAGGGGACAGTGCAGGCGTCGGGGAGCTGTTTTTT
. | TRBJ2-3 | TRBV7-8 | TRBD1 | CASSPGQARDTQYF | TGTGCCAGCAGCCCAGGACAGGCAAGGGATACGCAGTATTTT
. | TRBJ2-7 | TRBV6-1 | TRBD2 | CASSGGGLAAYEQYF | TGTGCCAGCAGTGGAGGGGGACTAGCGGCCTACGAGCAGTACTTC
. | TRBJ1-6 | TRBV12-5 | . | CASGLTGYNSPLHF | TGTGCTAGTGGTTTAACAGGGTATAATTCACCCCTCCACTTT
. | TRBJ1-1 | TRBV13 | TRBD1 | CASSYIAQGSPEAFF | TGTGCCAGCAGCTACATAGCACAGGGGAGCCCTGAAGCTTTCTTT
few | TRBJ1-1 | TRBV6-5 | TRBD1 | CASSTTQGANEAFF | TGTGCCAGCAGTACGACACAGGGGGCGAATGAAGCTTTCTTT
. | TRBJ1-5 | TRBV7-2 | . | CASSLDSLNQPQHF | TGTGCCAGCAGCTTGGACAGCCTTAATCAGCCCCAGCATTTT
. | TRBJ1-2 | TRBV4-3 | . | CASSQEAGWVVVKERSYGYTF | TGCGCCAGCAGCCAAGAGGCAGGGTGGGTAGTGGTAAAAGAACGTTCCTATGGCTACACCTTC
. | TRBJ2-3 | TRBV7-3 | . | CASSLFGGDATDTQYF | TGTGCCAGCAGCTTATTCGGCGGGGACGCCACAGATACGCAGTATTTT
. | TRBJ2-3 | TRBV5-1 | TRBD2 | CASSHGTSGGTDTQYF | TGCGCCAGCAGCCACGGGACTAGCGGGGGCACAGATACGCAGTATTTT
. | TRBJ1-2 | TRBV15 | TRBD1 | CATSRVGQAESYTF | TGTGCCACCAGCAGAGTAGGACAGGCGGAGAGCTACACCTTC
. | TRBJ1-1 | TRBV30 | TRBD1 | CAWSVQGWYTEAFF | TGTGCCTGGAGTGTACAGGGGTGGTACACTGAAGCTTTCTTT
few | TRBJ2-1 | TRBV30 | . | CAWSQGLDNEQFF | TGTGCCTGGAGTCAGGGGCTTGACAATGAGCAGTTCTTC
. | TRBJ2-7 | TRBV27 | . | CASSLRDSYEQYF | TGTGCCAGCAGTTTGAGGGACTCCTACGAGCAGTACTTC
. | TRBJ2-7 | TRBV2 | TRBD1 | CASLRGRSSYEQYF | TGTGCCAGCCTTAGGGGGCGGAGCTCCTACGAGCAGTACTTC
. | TRBJ2-1 | TRBV9 | TRBD2 | CASSIGTSGRAGNEQFF | TGTGCCAGCAGCATCGGGACTAGCGGGAGGGCAGGAAATGAGCAGTTCTTC